This TCR beta chain was sequenced during a study of cytomegalovirus exposure and HLA in healthy donors. Notes on this clone: The antigen is not known.

The CDR3 runs to 14 residues. In germline, CDR1 is ENHRY, CDR2 SYGVKD. V was clipped by 6 bases and J by 4 bases; unmatched bases: 6. Overall study results and limits: Both high specificity and high sensitivity reportedly marked the classifier's diagnosis of cytomegalovirus status. Sequencing had likely introduced a cluster of highly shared sequence variants as an artifact.

PCR employed 60 Vbeta and 13 Jbeta primers. Clones were read by immunoSEQ multiplex PCR, and TCRdb kept only the in-frame ones, dropping some. The sample lists some 120,000 clones, roughly 73% seen once, with less than 5% in the top ten. Sample: PBMCs. The V call is TRBV10-3, the J call TRBJ2-3, with 8 bases lining up with TRBD2. This receptor was taken from a man in his 60s in good health and CMV-seropositive. The CDR3 region is CAIRSGGPADTQYF. CDR3 bases: TGTGCCATCAGGAGCGGGGGCCCGGCAGATACGCAGTATTTT.